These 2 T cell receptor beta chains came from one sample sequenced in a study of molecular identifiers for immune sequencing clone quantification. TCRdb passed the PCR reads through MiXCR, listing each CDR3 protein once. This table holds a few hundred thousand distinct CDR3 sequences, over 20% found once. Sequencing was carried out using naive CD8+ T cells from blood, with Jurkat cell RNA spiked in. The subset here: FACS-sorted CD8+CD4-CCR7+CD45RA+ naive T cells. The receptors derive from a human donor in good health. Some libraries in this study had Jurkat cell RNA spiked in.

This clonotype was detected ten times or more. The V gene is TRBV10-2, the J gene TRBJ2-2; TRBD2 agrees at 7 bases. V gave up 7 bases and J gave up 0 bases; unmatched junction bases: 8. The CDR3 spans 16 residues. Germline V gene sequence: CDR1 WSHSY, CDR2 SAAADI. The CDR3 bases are TGCGCCAGCACCGCACTAGCGCCCGCGAACACCGGGGAGCTGTTTTTT. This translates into CASTALAPANTGELFF.

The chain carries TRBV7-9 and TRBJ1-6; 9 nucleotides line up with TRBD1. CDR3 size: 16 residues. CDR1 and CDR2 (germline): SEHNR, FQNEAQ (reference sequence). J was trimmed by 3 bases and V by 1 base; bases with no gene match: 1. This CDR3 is CASSLGGQGYNSPLHF. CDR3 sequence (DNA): TGTGCCAGCAGCTTAGGGGGACAGGGCTATAATTCACCCCTCCACTTT.